A single sample gave rise to the 22 T cell receptor beta chains below, sequenced in a study of identifying expanded T cells in peripheral blood (dated by TCRdb to about 2019). The library was generated by the immunoSEQ multiplex PCR assay. In TCRdb, the immuneACCESS table is reduced to in-frame sequences with V and J assigned. These tables do not hold every clone; where another copy was compared, an unresolved V gene accounts for under half, and the others remain unexplained. The sample records approximately 100,000 clones, 75% to 90% of which are singletons. Together, the top ten hold 16% of the sample. Sequencing used blood. Receptors originate from a person aged 18 to 75 in good health.

The chain has TRBV7-9 and TRBJ1-4; D gene unclear. This CDR3 is built from 12 residues. Germline V gene lookup returns CDR1 SEHNR and CDR2 FQNEAQ (reference sequence). V gave up 1 base and J gave up 5 bases, with 2 bases separating them. This CDR3 reads CASSLVNEKLFF. CDR3 nucleotide sequence: TGTGCCAGCAGCTTAGTGAATGAAAAACTGTTTTTT.

This chain links TRBV7-9 with TRBJ1-3, with 11 bases that match TRBD1. V was clipped by 3 bases and J by 1 base; unmatched bases: 5. The germline CDR1 and CDR2 sequences are SEHNR and FQNEAQ (reference sequence). This CDR3 has 17 residues. CDR3: CASSLYGTGGSGNTIYF. CDR3 nucleotides: TGTGCCAGCAGCTTGTATGGGACAGGGGGTTCTGGAAACACCATATATTTT.

This clone came up a few times. This chain connects TRBV7-9 to TRBJ2-5, with 7 nucleotides matching TRBD1. The V segment lost 3 bases and the J segment 2 bases; nucleotides outside the gene matches: 9. The CDR3 loop spans 16 amino acids. Germline V gene data show CDR1 as SEHNR and CDR2 as FQNEAQ (reference sequence). CDR3 residues: CASSFWRTGAQETQYF. The CDR3 region has the DNA TGTGCCAGCAGCTTTTGGAGGACAGGAGCACAAGAGACCCAGTACTTC.

The chain recombines TRBV29-1 with TRBJ1-1; D is unresolved. Germline-derived CDR1 and CDR2 are SQVTM and ANQGSEA. The CDR3 is made up of 12 amino acids. V dropped 3 bases and J dropped 5 bases, with 10 bases sitting between them. For the CDR3, the DNA is TGCAGCGTTGAGGGTTTGGCAACTGAAGCTTTCTTT. Translating gives CSVEGLATEAFF.

The chain employs TRBV6-5 and TRBJ2-1, with TRBD2 as a possible D gene (5 bases). Germline assignment: CDR1 MNHEY and CDR2 SVGAGI. The CDR3 contains 14 residues. The V end was cut by 2 bases, the J end by 0 bases, with 5 bases between. The CDR3, as DNA: TGTGCCAGCAGTTACCGGGACTCCTACAATGAGCAGTTCTTC. This gives the protein CASSYRDSYNEQFF.

V is TRBV11-2 and J is TRBJ2-5; D remains ambiguous. The length of the CDR3 is 12 residues. Germline V lookup: CDR1 SGHAT, CDR2 FQNNGV. The V end was cut by 2 bases, the J end by 5 bases, with 6 bases between. CDR3 nucleotides: TGTGCCAGCAGCTTACGGTGGGAGACCCAGTACTTC. It is translated as CASSLRWETQYF.

V usage is TRBV5-5 and J usage is TRBJ2-2, with 8 bases identical to TRBD2. V was pared by 4 bases and J by 5 bases, with 7 bases of the junction left unmatched. CDR1 SGHKS and CDR2 YYEKEE come from the germline V gene (reference sequence). The CDR3 runs to 15 residues. The CDR3 DNA follows: TGTGCCAGCAGCCGGCGGGGGGCTGAGACCGGGGAGCTGTTTTTT. This encodes CASSRRGAETGELFF.

The chain is built from TRBV28 and TRBJ2-5, with D possibly matching TRBD1 (6 bases). The germline V gene encodes CDR1 MDHEN and CDR2 SYDVKM. V gave up 7 bases and J gave up 1 base, with 16 bases separating them. CDR3 length: 15 amino acids. CDR3 coding DNA: TGTGCCAGCAATGGCTGGGCAGGGGCCCAAGAGACCCAGTACTTC. Residues: CASNGWAGAQETQYF. The complete variable domain, with remaining parts taken from reference TRBV28 and TRBJ2-5, reads DVKVTQSSRYLVKRTGEKVFLECVQDMDHENMFWYRQDPGLGLRLIYFSYDVKMKEKGDIPEGYSVSREKKERFSLILESASTNQTSMYLCASNGWAGAQETQYFGPGTRLLVL.

This clone was counted once. The chain carries TRBV4-3 and TRBJ1-3, with TRBD1 matching 8 bases. The CDR3 runs to 15 residues. The V segment lost 4 bases and the J segment 2 bases; nucleotides outside the gene matches: 4. Germline assignment: CDR1 LGHNA and CDR2 YSLEER. The CDR3 region has the DNA TGCGCCAGCAGCCCTGACAGGGGAACTGGAAACACCATATATTTT. This encodes CASSPDRGTGNTIYF.

The chain has TRBV7-9 and TRBJ2-1; D is unresolved. The CDR3 consists of 16 residues. The ends were cut back, 5 bases at V and 4 bases at J, with 18 bases in the middle. Germline values: CDR1 SEHNR, CDR2 FQNEAQ (reference sequence). Here the CDR3 reads CASSHASRAGYNEQFF. The CDR3 DNA is TGTGCCAGCAGCCATGCGTCCCGCGCCGGTTACAATGAGCAGTTCTTC. Supplemented by reference TRBV7-9 and TRBJ2-1, the full variable domain reads DTGVSQNPRHKITKRGQNVTFRCDPISEHNRLYWYRQTLGQGPEFLTYFQNEAQLEKSRLLSDRFSAERPKGSFSTLEIQRTEQGDSAMYLCASSHASRAGYNEQFFGPGTRLTVL.

V and J are TRBV27 and TRBJ1-1; D gene ambiguous. This CDR3 has 11 amino acids. V was cut by 5 bases and J by 1 base, with 2 bases left in between. Germline V CDR1 and CDR2: MNHEY, SMNVEV (reference sequence). In nucleotides, the CDR3 is TGTGCCAGCAGTGGGAACACTGAAGCTTTCTTT. Translating it yields CASSGNTEAFF.

CDR3 sequence: CATSRDQGLAGELFF. In DNA, the CDR3 is TGTGCCACCAGCAGAGATCAAGGGTTGGCCGGGGAGCTGTTTTTT. The J gene is TRBJ2-2, the V gene TRBV15; D is uncertain. The V gene's germline CDR1 is LNHNV and CDR2 YYDKDF (reference sequence). The germline V and J ends were trimmed by 0 bases and 6 bases, with 11 bases remaining between them. The CDR3 extends over 15 amino acids.

The chain links TRBV18 to TRBJ1-3; D not resolved. This CDR3 comprises 13 residues. Germline CDR1 and CDR2: KGHSH and LQKENI. V lost 0 bases and J lost 1, with 1 base in between. CDR3 residues: CASSPPSGNTIYF. In DNA form, the CDR3 reads TGTGCCAGCTCACCACCGTCTGGAAACACCATATATTTT.

V and J are TRBV6-5 and TRBJ1-2; 7 positions match TRBD1. Germline V gene lookup returns CDR1 MNHEY and CDR2 SVGAGI. CDR3 size: 14 residues. V lost 2 bases, J lost 6 bases, and 6 bases stayed unmatched. The CDR3 DNA reads as TGTGCCAGCAGTTACATACAGGGGTTGAATGGCTACACCTTC. As protein: CASSYIQGLNGYTF.

The chain uses TRBV15 and TRBJ2-5; D is undetermined. Trimming took 1 base from V and 5 from J, leaving 8 bases between them. Germline lookup yields CDR1 LNHNV and CDR2 YYDKDF (reference sequence). The CDR3 covers 13 residues. CDR3 sequence (DNA): TGTGCCACCAGCAGAGCGGCTGGGGAGACCCAGTACTTC. Protein product: CATSRAAGETQYF.

The rearrangement uses TRBV27 and TRBJ2-7; D uncertain. Germline V gives CDR1 MNHEY, CDR2 SMNVEV (reference sequence). Deletions cut 2 bases from V and 2 bases from J, with 7 bases between. This CDR3 has 13 amino acids. The CDR3 sequence is CASSLGVTYEQYF. CDR3 in DNA: TGTGCCAGCAGTTTAGGGGTCACCTACGAGCAGTACTTC.

This rearrangement joins TRBV11-1 to TRBJ2-1; TRBD2 matches at 8 bases. This CDR3 region has 16 residues. CDR1 and CDR2 from the germline V gene are SGHAT and FQDESV (reference sequence). The trim removed 1 base at V and 2 bases at J, leaving 4 bases unmatched. The CDR3, as DNA: TGTGCCAGCAGCTTAGGAGGCGGGGGGCCCTACAATGAGCAGTTCTTC. Translated: CASSLGGGGPYNEQFF.

Details on this clone: Other DNA sequences in this sample translate to the same CDR3. The chain employs TRBV7-9 and TRBJ2-7, with D hard to call. This CDR3 comprises 11 residues. V was clipped by 5 bases and J by 7 bases, with 9 bases between them. CDR1 is SEHNR and CDR2 is FQNEAQ in the germline V gene (reference sequence). CDR3 region: CASSEGREQYF. For the CDR3, the DNA is TGTGCCAGCAGCGAAGGAAGGGAGCAGTACTTC. The full variable domain, in which reference TRBV7-9 and TRBJ2-7 provide the parts outside the CDR3, is DTGVSQNPRHKITKRGQNVTFRCDPISEHNRLYWYRQTLGQGPEFLTYFQNEAQLEKSRLLSDRFSAERPKGSFSTLEIQRTEQGDSAMYLCASSEGREQYFGPGTRLTVT.

This clone was recorded once. Here the CDR3 omits its conserved ending phenylalanine or tryptophan, so a read error is the likely source. Because the CDR3's place on the DNA is in doubt, the DNA is left out and the CDR3 is given as listed by TCRdb. This rearrangement joins TRBV18 to TRBJ1-6; the D segment call TRBD1 is taken from the table without a DNA check. The CDR3 has 14 residues if both end residues are counted. Germline loops: CDR1 KGHSH, CDR2 LQKENI. CDR3: CASSPPEGEFTPPL.

The genes are TRBV18 and TRBJ1-4, with D perhaps matching TRBD1 (6 bases). Germline-derived CDR1 and CDR2 are KGHSH and LQKENI. This CDR3 has 14 amino acids. V lost 6 bases, J lost 7 bases, and 15 bases lay in between. CDR3 bases: TGTGCCAGCTCCCAACGGGGGGCGAGTGAAAAACTGTTTTTT. It is translated as CASSQRGASEKLFF.

The sample holds a few counts of this clone. CDR3 amino acids: CASSYTGLGYTF. The CDR3 nucleotides read TGTGCCAGCAGCTATACAGGGCTCGGCTACACCTTC. The chain carries TRBV11-2 and TRBJ1-2; D is perhaps TRBD1 (6 bases). Trimming cost V 4 bases and J 8 bases, with 11 bases left between them. The CDR3 loop spans 12 amino acids. Germline V gene data show CDR1 as SGHAT and CDR2 as FQNNGV.

This chain connects TRBV7-2 to TRBJ1-6; D is unresolved. CDR1 SGHTA and CDR2 FQGNSA come from the germline V gene. CDR3 length: 16 residues. V was trimmed by 2 bases and J by 0 bases, leaving 8 bases between them. CDR3 bases: TGTGCCAGCAGCTTACGGGCGAACTCCTATAATTCACCCCTCCACTTT. It codes for CASSLRANSYNSPLHF. Looking up the rest from reference TRBV7-2 and TRBJ1-6 gives the full variable domain: GAGVSQSPSNKVTEKGKDVELRCDPISGHTALYWYRQSLGQGLEFLIYFQGNSAPDKSGLPSDRFSAERTGGSVSTLTIQRTQQEDSAVYLCASSLRANSYNSPLHFGNGTRLTVT.